The sequence of this TCR beta chain was determined in a study of blood T cell repertoires in COVID-19. V dropped 2 bases and J dropped 0 bases, with 10 bases sitting between them. Germline loops: CDR1 GTSNPN, CDR2 SVGIG (reference sequence). This CDR3 has 14 amino acids. Profiled with immunoSEQ multiplex PCR; TCRdb holds only in-frame clones, not every one. The table records 60,000 or so clones, roughly 84% of them present only once. Specimen: peripheral blood. This sequence was found in a man under 40 with COVID-19, enrolled during active disease. This chain links TRBV30 with TRBJ2-5, with unresolved D. CDR3 DNA sequence: TGTGCCTGGAGTCCCCTCGGGTACCAAGAGACCCAGTACTTC. Its protein is CAWSPLGYQETQYF.